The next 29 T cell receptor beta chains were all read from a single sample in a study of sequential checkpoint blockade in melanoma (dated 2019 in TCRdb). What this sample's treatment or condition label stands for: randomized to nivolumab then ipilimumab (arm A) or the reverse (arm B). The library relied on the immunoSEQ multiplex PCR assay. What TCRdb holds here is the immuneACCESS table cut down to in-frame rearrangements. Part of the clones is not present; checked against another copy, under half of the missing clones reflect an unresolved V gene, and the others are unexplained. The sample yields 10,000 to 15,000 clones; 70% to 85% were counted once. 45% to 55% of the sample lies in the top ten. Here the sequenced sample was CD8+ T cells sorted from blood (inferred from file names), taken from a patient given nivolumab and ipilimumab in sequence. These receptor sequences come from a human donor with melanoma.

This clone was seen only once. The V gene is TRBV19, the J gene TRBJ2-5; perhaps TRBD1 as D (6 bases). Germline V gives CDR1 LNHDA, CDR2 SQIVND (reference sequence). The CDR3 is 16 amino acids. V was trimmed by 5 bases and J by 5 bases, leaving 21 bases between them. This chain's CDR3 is CASSGNRVALDETQYF. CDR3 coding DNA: TGTGCCAGTAGTGGGAACAGGGTGGCACTGGATGAGACCCAGTACTTC.

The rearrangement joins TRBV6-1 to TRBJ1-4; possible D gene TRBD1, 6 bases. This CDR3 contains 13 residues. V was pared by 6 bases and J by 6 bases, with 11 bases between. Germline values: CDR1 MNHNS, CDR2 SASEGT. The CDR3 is CASRDRSDEKLFF. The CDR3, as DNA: TGTGCCAGCAGAGACAGGTCAGATGAAAAACTGTTTTTT.

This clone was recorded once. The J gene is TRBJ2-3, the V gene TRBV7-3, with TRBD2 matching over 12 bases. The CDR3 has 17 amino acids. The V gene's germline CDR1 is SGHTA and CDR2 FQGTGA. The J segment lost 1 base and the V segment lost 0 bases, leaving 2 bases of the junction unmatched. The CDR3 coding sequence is TGTGCCAGCAGCTTAACACGACTAGCGGGGGGCACAGATACGCAGTATTTT. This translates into CASSLTRLAGGTDTQYF.

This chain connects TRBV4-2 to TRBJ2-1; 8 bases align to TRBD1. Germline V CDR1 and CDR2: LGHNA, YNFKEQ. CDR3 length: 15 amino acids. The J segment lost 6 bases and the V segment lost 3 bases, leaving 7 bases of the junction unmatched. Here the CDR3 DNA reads TGTGCCAGCAGCCATCAGGGGGCGCAAGTCAATGAGCAGTTCTTC. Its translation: CASSHQGAQVNEQFF.

The CDR3, as DNA: TGTGCCAGCAGTCCTCAAACCCGGGACAGGTTTAACTATGGCTACACCTTC. Translated, it gives CASSPQTRDRFNYGYTF. V usage is TRBV7-8 and J usage is TRBJ1-2; TRBD1 matches 8 bases. The ends lost 6 bases at V and 1 base at J; junction bases unmatched: 13. This CDR3 has 17 amino acids. Germline values: CDR1 SGHVS, CDR2 FQNEAQ.

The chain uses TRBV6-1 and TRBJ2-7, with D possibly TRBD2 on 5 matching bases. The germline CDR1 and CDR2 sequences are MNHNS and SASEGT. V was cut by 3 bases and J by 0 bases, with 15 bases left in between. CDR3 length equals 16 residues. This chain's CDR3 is CASSDSGILSSYEQYF. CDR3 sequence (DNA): TGTGCCAGCAGTGATTCGGGGATTCTAAGCTCCTACGAGCAGTACTTC.

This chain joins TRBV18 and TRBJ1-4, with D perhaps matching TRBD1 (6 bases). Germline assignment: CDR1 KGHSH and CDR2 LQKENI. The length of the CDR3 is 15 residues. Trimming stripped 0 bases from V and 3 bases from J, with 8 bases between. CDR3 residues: CASSPPDSSNEKLFF. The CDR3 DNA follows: TGTGCCAGCTCACCACCGGACAGCTCTAATGAAAAACTGTTTTTT.

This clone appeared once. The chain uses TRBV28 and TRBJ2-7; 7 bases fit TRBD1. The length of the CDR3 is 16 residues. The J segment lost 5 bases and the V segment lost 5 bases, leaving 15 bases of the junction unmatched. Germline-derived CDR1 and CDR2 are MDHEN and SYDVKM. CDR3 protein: CASSDIGHQGGHEQYF. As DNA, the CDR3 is TGTGCCAGCAGTGACATAGGACACCAAGGGGGCCACGAGCAGTACTTC.

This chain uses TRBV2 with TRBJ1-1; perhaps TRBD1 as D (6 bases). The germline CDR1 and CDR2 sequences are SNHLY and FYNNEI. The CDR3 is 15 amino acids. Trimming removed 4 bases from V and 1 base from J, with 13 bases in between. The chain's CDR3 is CASSVTGSTNTEAFF. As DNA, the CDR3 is TGTGCCAGCAGTGTTACAGGGTCGACGAACACTGAAGCTTTCTTT.

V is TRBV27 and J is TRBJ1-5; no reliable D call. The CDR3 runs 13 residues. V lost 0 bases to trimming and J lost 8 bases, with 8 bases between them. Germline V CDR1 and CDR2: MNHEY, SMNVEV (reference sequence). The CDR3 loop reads CASSLSRREPQHF. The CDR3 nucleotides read TGTGCCAGCAGTTTATCGCGGAGGGAGCCCCAGCATTTT.

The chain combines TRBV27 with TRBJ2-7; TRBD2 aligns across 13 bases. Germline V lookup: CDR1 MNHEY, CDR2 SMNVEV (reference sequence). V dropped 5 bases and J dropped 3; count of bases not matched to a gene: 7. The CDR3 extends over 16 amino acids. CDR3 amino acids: CASSPGTSGVVYEQYF. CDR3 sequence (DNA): TGTGCCAGCAGTCCCGGGACTAGCGGGGTTGTCTACGAGCAGTACTTC.

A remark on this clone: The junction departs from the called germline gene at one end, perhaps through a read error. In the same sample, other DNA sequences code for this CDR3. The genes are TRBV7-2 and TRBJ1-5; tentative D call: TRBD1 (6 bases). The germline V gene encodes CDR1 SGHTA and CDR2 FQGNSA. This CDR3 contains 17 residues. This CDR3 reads CASSPVKGQFDLQPQHF. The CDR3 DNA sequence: TGCGCCAGCAGCCCAGTTAAAGGACAGTTCGATTTGCAGCCCCAGCATTTT.

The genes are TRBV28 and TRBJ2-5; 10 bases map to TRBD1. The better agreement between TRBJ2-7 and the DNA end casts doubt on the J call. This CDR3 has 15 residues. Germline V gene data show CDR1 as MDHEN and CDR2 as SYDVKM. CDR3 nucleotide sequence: TGTGCCAGCAGCTGGCCCCGGGACAGGGGAATCGAGCAGTACTTC. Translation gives CASSWPRDRGIEQYF.

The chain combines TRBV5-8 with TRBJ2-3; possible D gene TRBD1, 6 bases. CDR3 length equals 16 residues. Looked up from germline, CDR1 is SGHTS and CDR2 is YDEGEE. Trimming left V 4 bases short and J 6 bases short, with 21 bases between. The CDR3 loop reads CASSPEGWTVSDTQYF. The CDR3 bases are TGTGCCAGCAGCCCCGAAGGCTGGACAGTCAGTGATACGCAGTATTTT.

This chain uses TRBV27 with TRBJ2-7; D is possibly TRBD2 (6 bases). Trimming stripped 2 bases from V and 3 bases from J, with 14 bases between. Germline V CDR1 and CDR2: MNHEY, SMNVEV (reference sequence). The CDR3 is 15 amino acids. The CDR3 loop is CASSLRGAPSYEQYF. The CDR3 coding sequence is TGTGCCAGCAGTTTACGCGGGGCCCCAAGCTACGAGCAGTACTTC.

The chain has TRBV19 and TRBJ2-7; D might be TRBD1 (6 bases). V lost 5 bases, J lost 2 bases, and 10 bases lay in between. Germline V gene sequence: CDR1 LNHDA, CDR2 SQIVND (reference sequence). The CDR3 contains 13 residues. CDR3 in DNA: TGTGCCAGTAGTGCCGGACAGCCCTACGAGCAGTACTTC. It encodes CASSAGQPYEQYF. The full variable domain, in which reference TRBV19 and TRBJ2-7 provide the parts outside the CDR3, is DGGITQSPKYLFRKEGQNVTLSCEQNLNHDAMYWYRQDPGQGLRLIYYSQIVNDFQKGDIAEGYSVSREKKESFPLTVTSAQKNPTAFYLCASSAGQPYEQYFGPGTRLTVT.

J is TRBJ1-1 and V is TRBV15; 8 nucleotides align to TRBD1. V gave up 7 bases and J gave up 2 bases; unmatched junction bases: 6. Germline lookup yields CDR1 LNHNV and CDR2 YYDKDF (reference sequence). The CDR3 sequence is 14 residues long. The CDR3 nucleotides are TGTGCCACCACCCCTGACAGGGGAAACACTGAAGCTTTCTTT. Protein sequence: CATTPDRGNTEAFF.

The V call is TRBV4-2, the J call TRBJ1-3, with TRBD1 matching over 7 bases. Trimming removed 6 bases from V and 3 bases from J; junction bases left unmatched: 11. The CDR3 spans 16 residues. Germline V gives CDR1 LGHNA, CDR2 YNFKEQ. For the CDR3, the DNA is TGTGCCAGCAGTCTTTCACAGGGGTCTTTTGGAAACACCATATATTTT. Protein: CASSLSQGSFGNTIYF.

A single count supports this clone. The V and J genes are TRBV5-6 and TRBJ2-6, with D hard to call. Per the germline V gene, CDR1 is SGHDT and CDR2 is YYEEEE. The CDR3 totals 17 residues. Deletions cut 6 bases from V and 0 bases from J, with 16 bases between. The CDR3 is CASIKQTSISGANVLTF. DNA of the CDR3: TGTGCCAGCATCAAACAGACATCAATCTCTGGGGCCAACGTCCTGACTTTC. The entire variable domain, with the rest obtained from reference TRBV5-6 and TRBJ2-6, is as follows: DAGVTQSPTHLIKTRGQQVTLRCSPKSGHDTVSWYQQALGQGPQFIFQYYEEEERQRGNFPDRFSGHQFPNYSSELNVNALLLGDSALYLCASIKQTSISGANVLTFGAGSRLTVL.

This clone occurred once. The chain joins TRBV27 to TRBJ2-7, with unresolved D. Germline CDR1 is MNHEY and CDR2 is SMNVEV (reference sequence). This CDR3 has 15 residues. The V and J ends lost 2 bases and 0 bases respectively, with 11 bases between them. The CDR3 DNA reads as TGTGCCAGCAGTTTAGCCCCAAGGAGCTCCTACGAGCAGTACTTC. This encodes CASSLAPRSSYEQYF.

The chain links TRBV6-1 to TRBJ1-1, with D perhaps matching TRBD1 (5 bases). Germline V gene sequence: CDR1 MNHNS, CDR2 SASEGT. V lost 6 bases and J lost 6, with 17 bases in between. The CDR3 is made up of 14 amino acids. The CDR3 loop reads CASSPTSGFAEAFF. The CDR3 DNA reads TGTGCCAGCAGCCCCACCTCAGGGTTTGCTGAAGCTTTCTTT.

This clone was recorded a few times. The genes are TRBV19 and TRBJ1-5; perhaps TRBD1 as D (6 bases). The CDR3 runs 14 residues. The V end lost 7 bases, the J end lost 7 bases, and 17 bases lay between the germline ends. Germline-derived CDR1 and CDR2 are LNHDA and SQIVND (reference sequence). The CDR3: CASNLGGAGQPQHF. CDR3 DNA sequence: TGTGCCAGTAACCTGGGGGGGGCAGGGCAGCCCCAGCATTTT.

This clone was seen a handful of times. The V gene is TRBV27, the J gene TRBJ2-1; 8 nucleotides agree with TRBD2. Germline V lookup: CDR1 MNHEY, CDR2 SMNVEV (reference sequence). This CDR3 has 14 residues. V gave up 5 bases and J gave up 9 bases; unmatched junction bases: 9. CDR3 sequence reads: CASSPPGTRIEQFF. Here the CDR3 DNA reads TGTGCCAGCAGTCCTCCCGGGACTAGAATTGAGCAGTTCTTC.

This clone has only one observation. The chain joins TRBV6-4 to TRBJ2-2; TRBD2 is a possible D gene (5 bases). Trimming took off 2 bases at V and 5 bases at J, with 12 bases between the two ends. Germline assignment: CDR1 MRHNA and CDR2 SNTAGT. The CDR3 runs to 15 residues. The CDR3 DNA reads TGTGCCAGCAGTGACAGGGAGTTCCCTACCGGGGAGCTGTTTTTT. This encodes CASSDREFPTGELFF.

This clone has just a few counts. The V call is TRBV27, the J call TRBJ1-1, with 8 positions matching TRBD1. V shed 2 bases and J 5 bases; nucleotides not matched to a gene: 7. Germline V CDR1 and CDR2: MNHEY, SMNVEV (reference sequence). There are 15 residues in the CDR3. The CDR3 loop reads CASSLSSRGLTEAFF. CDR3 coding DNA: TGTGCCAGCAGTTTAAGTAGCAGGGGGCTGACTGAAGCTTTCTTT.

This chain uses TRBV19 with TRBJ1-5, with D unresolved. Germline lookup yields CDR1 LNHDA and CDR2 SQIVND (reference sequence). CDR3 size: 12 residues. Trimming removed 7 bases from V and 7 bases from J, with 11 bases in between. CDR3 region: CASNGFRQPQHF. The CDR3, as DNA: TGTGCCAGTAACGGTTTTCGACAGCCCCAGCATTTT.

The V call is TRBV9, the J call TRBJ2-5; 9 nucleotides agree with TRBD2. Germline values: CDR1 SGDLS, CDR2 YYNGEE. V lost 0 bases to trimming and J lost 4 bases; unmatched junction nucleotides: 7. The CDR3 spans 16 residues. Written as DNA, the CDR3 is TGTGCCAGCAGCGTAGAGGCGGGGGGGCCAGGAGAGACCCAGTACTTC. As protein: CASSVEAGGPGETQYF.

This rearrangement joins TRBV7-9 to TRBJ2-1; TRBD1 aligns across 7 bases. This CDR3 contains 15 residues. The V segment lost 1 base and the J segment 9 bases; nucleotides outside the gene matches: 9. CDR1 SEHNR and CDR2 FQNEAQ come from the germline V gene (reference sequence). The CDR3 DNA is TGTGCCAGCAGCTTAGGAGGGGGCGCCGGTAGTGAGCAGTTCTTC. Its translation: CASSLGGGAGSEQFF. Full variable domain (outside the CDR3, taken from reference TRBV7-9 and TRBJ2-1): DTGVSQNPRHKITKRGQNVTFRCDPISEHNRLYWYRQTLGQGPEFLTYFQNEAQLEKSRLLSDRFSAERPKGSFSTLEIQRTEQGDSAMYLCASSLGGGAGSEQFFGPGTRLTVL.

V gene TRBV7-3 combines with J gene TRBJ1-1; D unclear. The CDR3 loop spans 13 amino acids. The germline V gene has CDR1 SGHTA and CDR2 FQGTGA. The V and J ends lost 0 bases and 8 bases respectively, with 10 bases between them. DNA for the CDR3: TGTGCCAGCAGCTTAACGTCAGTCCACGAAGCTTTCTTT. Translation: CASSLTSVHEAFF.